A single TCR beta chain is shown here with its context. This entry belongs to a study of shared clonotypes between healthy human individuals. Clones were sequenced by immunoSEQ multiplex PCR, and TCRdb holds only the in-frame ones, with some missing. This table has more than 500,000 clones, roughly 95% appearing once. In the naive CD8 group, cells lacked CD45RO and were positively selected for CCR7, so terminally differentiated effector memory CD45RA+ cells were left out. Germline CDR1 is MGHRA and CDR2 is YSYEKL. The CDR3 runs to 16 residues. The V gene end was trimmed by 4 bases and the J gene end by 5 bases; junction bases not matched to a gene: 10.

This clonotype originated in a woman aged 25 to 39 in good health. The chain links TRBV4-1 to TRBJ1-5, with TRBD1 matching over 8 bases. The sequencing input was naive CD8+ T cells sorted from blood. This chain's CDR3 is CASSPRFDRGYQPQHF. The CDR3 DNA sequence: TGCGCCAGCAGCCCCAGATTCGACAGGGGATATCAGCCCCAGCATTTT.